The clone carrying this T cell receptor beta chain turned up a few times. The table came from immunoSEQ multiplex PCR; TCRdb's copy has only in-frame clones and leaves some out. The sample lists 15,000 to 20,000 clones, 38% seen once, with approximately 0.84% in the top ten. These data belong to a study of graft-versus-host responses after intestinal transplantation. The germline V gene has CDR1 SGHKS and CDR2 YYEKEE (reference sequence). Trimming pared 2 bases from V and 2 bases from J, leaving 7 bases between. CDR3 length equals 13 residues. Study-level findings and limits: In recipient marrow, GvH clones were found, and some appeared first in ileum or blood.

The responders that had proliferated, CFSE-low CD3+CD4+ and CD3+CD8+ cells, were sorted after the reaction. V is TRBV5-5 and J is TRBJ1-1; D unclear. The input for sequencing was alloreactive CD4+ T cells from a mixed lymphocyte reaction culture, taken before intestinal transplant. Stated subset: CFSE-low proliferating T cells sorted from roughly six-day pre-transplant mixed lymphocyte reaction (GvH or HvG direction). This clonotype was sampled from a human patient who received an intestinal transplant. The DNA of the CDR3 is TGTGCCAGCAGCTTAACACTTAACACTGAAGCTTTCTTT. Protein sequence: CASSLTLNTEAFF.